The present T cell receptor (beta chain) was sequenced within a study of early T cells in non-severe SARS-CoV-2 infection. The germline V gene has CDR1 DFQATT and CDR2 SNEGSKA (reference sequence). The CDR3 is 11 residues long. Via MiXCR, TCRdb re-called the 5' RACE reads, giving one row per CDR3 protein. The repertoire holds 35,000 to 55,000 distinct CDR3 sequences, with about 23% as singletons. This specimen consisted of whole blood, obtained at baseline. The rearrangement links TRBV20-1 to TRBJ2-3; D unresolved. This TCR was recovered from an adult who was a healthcare worker with PCR-confirmed SARS-CoV-2 infection or an uninfected control (not recorded which). The CDR3: CSAPVTDTQYF. DNA of the CDR3: TGCAGCGCTCCGGTAACAGATACGCAGTATTTT.